The clone carrying this T cell receptor (beta chain) has more than one count but fewer than ten. Profiled with immunoSEQ multiplex PCR; TCRdb holds only in-frame clones, not every one. The profile shows 9,000 to 15,000 clones, just over 65% of them singletons. These data are taken from a study of tumor-infiltrating lymphocytes in localized non-small cell lung cancer. This CDR3 comprises 17 residues. From germline, CDR1 is SGHDN and CDR2 FVKESK. Trimming pared 1 base from V and 6 bases from J, leaving 18 bases between. The sequence was obtained from a human donor with non-small cell lung cancer. This chain links TRBV14 with TRBJ2-2; D remains unclear. Sequenced input: uninvolved lung tissue not adjacent to the tumor. CDR3 loop: CASSQGWPGSSSGELFF. The CDR3 DNA reads TGTGCCAGCAGCCAAGGGTGGCCGGGTAGCAGCTCCGGGGAGCTGTTTTTT.